One and the same sample provided the 14 T cell receptor beta chains below, sequenced in a study of control samples from healthy donors and cancer patients. Clones were sequenced by immunoSEQ multiplex PCR, and TCRdb holds only the in-frame ones, with some missing. The data hold roughly 400,000 clones, with 90% observed a single time. Source material: PBMCs. All receptors come from a middle-aged man with head and neck cancer.

The chain recombines TRBV6-5 with TRBJ1-2; tentatively, D is TRBD1 (6 bases). V lost 5 bases, J lost 2 bases, and 12 bases lay in between. The length of the CDR3 is 14 residues. In germline, CDR1 is MNHEY, CDR2 SVGAGI. The CDR3 coding sequence is TGTGCCAGCAGTCCCGGACAGAGGAACTATGGCTACACCTTC. Translation gives CASSPGQRNYGYTF.

The J gene is TRBJ2-5, the V gene TRBV7-3, with 7 bases aligning to TRBD2. V trimming: 2 bases; J trimming: 11 bases; junction bases outside the gene matches: 11. The germline V gene has CDR1 SGHTA and CDR2 FQGTGA. The CDR3 length is 14 residues. In DNA form, the CDR3 reads TGTGCCAGCAGCTTACGCGGGTCAGCGGGACCTCAGTACTTC. The encoded protein is CASSLRGSAGPQYF.

V and J are TRBV27 and TRBJ1-5; tentative D call: TRBD1 (6 bases). The CDR3 sequence is 14 residues long. Trimming cost V 4 bases and J 7 bases, with 14 bases left between them. CDR1 and CDR2 (germline): MNHEY, SMNVEV (reference sequence). The CDR3 loop is CASSSDRLVQPQHF. As DNA, the CDR3 is TGTGCCAGCAGTTCGGACAGACTAGTGCAGCCCCAGCATTTT.

The V gene is TRBV7-9, the J gene TRBJ1-2, with D possibly being TRBD1 (5 bases). This CDR3 is 12 amino acids long. V lost 5 bases, J lost 8 bases, and 12 bases lay in between. Germline loops: CDR1 SEHNR, CDR2 FQNEAQ (reference sequence). Here the CDR3 reads CASSQRGDGYTF. CDR3 in DNA: TGTGCCAGCAGCCAACGGGGGGACGGCTACACCTTC.

This clone was counted only a few times. The rearrangement uses TRBV6-5 and TRBJ1-2, with D unclear. Germline V CDR1 and CDR2: MNHEY, SVGAGI. The CDR3 runs to 11 residues. Trimming removed 8 bases from V and 6 bases from J, with 10 bases in between. CDR3 in amino acids: CASSLPDGYTF. DNA of the CDR3: TGTGCCAGCTCCCTACCGGATGGCTACACCTTC.

The rearrangement links TRBV7-8 to TRBJ2-7; D is possibly TRBD1 (5 bases). The CDR3 has 16 residues. Trimming left V 2 bases short and J 2 bases short, with 16 bases between. Germline V lookup: CDR1 SGHVS, CDR2 FQNEAQ. The CDR3 loop is CASSLRTLPQPYEQYF. DNA of the CDR3: TGTGCCAGCAGCTTAAGGACACTACCACAACCCTACGAGCAGTACTTC.

The rearrangement joins TRBV27 to TRBJ2-1; TRBD1 agrees at 7 bases. V dropped 5 bases and J dropped 1; count of bases not matched to a gene: 2. This CDR3 spans 14 amino acids. The V gene's germline CDR1 is MNHEY and CDR2 SMNVEV (reference sequence). The CDR3 DNA follows: TGTGCCAGCAGTGGGACAGAGTCCTACAATGAGCAGTTCTTC. Protein: CASSGTESYNEQFF.

The chain has TRBV2 and TRBJ1-2; a weak D match, TRBD1 (5 bases). The V end was cut by 8 bases, the J end by 5 bases, with 12 bases between. Germline-derived CDR1 and CDR2 are SNHLY and FYNNEI. The CDR3 sequence is 12 residues long. CDR3 sequence: CASGTSAYGYTF. DNA of the CDR3: TGTGCCAGCGGGACTTCCGCATATGGCTACACCTTC.

The chain recombines TRBV5-4 with TRBJ2-7; D perhaps matches TRBD2 (6 bases). CDR1 is SGHNT, CDR2 YYREEE, per germline (reference sequence). CDR3 size: 15 residues. Between the trimmed V and J ends, which lost 0 bases and 2 bases, there was a span of 12 bases. In nucleotides, the CDR3 is TGTGCCAGCAGCTTGGATGCAGCGGGTGCCTACGAGCAGTACTTC. This gives the protein CASSLDAAGAYEQYF.

The chain combines TRBV24-1 with TRBJ2-1; 7 bases match TRBD1. The CDR3 is 13 amino acids. J gave up 3 bases and V 10 bases, and 5 bases lay outside the gene matches. Germline V gene lookup returns CDR1 KGHDR and CDR2 SFDVKD. This CDR3 is CATAGTDYNEQFF. The DNA for the CDR3 is TGTGCCACAGCCGGGACAGACTACAATGAGCAGTTCTTC.

V gene TRBV7-3 combines with J gene TRBJ2-2; a weak D match, TRBD2 (5 bases). The CDR3 has 14 residues. Germline V gene sequence: CDR1 SGHTA, CDR2 FQGTGA. V shed 1 base and J shed 4 bases, with 7 bases lying between them. CDR3 sequence reads: CASSLIRGTGELFF. The DNA of the CDR3 is TGTGCCAGCAGCTTAATCCGGGGCACCGGGGAGCTGTTTTTT.

The rearrangement links TRBV2 to TRBJ1-6; D gene unclear. The CDR3 extends over 13 amino acids. Germline CDR1 SNHLY, CDR2 FYNNEI. V was cut by 7 bases and J by 8 bases, with 12 bases left in between. In DNA form, the CDR3 reads TGTGCCAGCATTATCGACGGCGATTCACCCCTCCACTTT. Protein sequence: CASIIDGDSPLHF.

This sequence joins TRBV24-1 and TRBJ2-7; TRBD2 is a possible D gene (6 bases). The germline V and J ends were trimmed by 1 base and 6 bases, with 9 bases remaining between them. The germline CDR1 and CDR2 sequences are KGHDR and SFDVKD. This CDR3 contains 13 residues. This CDR3 reads CATSDFGGVEQYF. The DNA of the CDR3 is TGTGCCACCAGTGATTTCGGCGGGGTCGAGCAGTACTTC.

The chain has TRBV9 and TRBJ2-7; no clear D gene. Germline CDR1 and CDR2: SGDLS and YYNGEE. CDR3 length: 14 residues. V lost 0 bases, J lost 6 bases, and 13 bases lay in between. The CDR3 region has the DNA TGTGCCAGCAGCGTAGTAGGAAGGTTTGGCGAGCAGTACTTC. It translates to CASSVVGRFGEQYF.